A selection of T cell receptor beta chains follows, all from one sample in a study of T cell responses to AZD1222 COVID-19 vaccine. Measured with immunoSEQ multiplex PCR; TCRdb has only the in-frame clones, and not every one. The sample comprises roughly 150,000 clones, 92% of which are singletons, and 1.1% to 1.5% rests with the top ten. Sequenced here: peripheral blood, sampled on day 0 of AZD1222 vaccination. The receptors originated from an adult in good health. CDR3s include the opening cysteine and the closing phenylalanine or tryptophan. The D gene is left open where the match is weak. Where a row states a size, it is once, few, many or the class of an expanded clone; other rows omit it.

len,d_gene,j_gene,v_gene,abundance,CDR3nt,CDR3aa
17,-,TRBJ2-5,TRBV28,once,TGTGCCAGCAGTCCCGCCGGGACGTCGAATGTGCAAGAGACCCAGTACTTC,CASSPAGTSNVQETQYF
13,TRBD1,TRBJ1-6,TRBV2,-,TGTGCCAGTGGACAGGGTCGTAATTCACCCCTCCACTTT,CASGQGRNSPLHF
14,-,TRBJ1-5,TRBV6-2/TRBV6-3,once,TGTGCCAGCAGCCCCGGGACTGCGGATCAGCCCCAGCATTTT,CASSPGTADQPQHF
16,-,TRBJ1-2,TRBV14,-,TGTGCCAGCAGCCAAGCCGGGGTTGTGGGGCAAGGTGGCTACACCTTC,CASSQAGVVGQGGYTF
16,-,TRBJ1-4,TRBV4-1,-,TGCGCCAGCAGCCAAGAGATGGGGATGGCTAATGAAAAACTGTTTTTT,CASSQEMGMANEKLFF
16,-,TRBJ2-3,TRBV6-5,-,TGTGCCAGCAGTTACCTAAGGGGAGGTTTGACAGATACGCAGTATTTT,CASSYLRGGLTDTQYF
15,-,TRBJ2-7,TRBV11-2,-,TGTGCCAGCAGCTTAATTTCGGATCAGCCCTACGAGCAGTACTTC,CASSLISDQPYEQYF
11,-,TRBJ1-1,TRBV20-1,-,TGCAGTGCTGGGGGGAACACTGAAGCTTTCTTT,CSAGGNTEAFF
15,TRBD2,TRBJ2-3,TRBV25-1,-,TGTGCCAGCAGTTCGGCAGCGGGAGGGAGAGATACGCAGTATTTT,CASSSAAGGRDTQYF
14,-,TRBJ2-7,TRBV4-3,-,TGCGCCAGCAGCCAAGGTGACGGCTCCTACGAGCAGTACTTC,CASSQGDGSYEQYF
14,-,TRBJ1-2,TRBV28,-,TGTGCCAGCAACAAAGGGGGGGGCGGCTATGGCTACACCTTC,CASNKGGGGYGYTF
16,TRBD2,TRBJ2-3,TRBV3-1/TRBV3-2,-,TGTGCCAGCAGCCAACAGCGGGGGGGCCGAACAGATACGCAGTATTTT,CASSQQRGGRTDTQYF
17,-,TRBJ2-2,TRBV11-2,-,TGTGCCAGCACCCGAGGGTGGGGCCAGCAGACCACCGGGGAGCTGTTTTTT,CASTRGWGQQTTGELFF
14,-,TRBJ1-2,TRBV6-5,-,TGTGCCAGCAGCCGCCGGGACGGCGTCTATGGCTACACCTTC,CASSRRDGVYGYTF
13,-,TRBJ1-1,TRBV4-1,-,TGCGCCAGCAGCCAAGTTGGGAACACTGAAGCTTTCTTT,CASSQVGNTEAFF
15,TRBD1,TRBJ1-3,TRBV6-5,-,TGTGCCAGCAGTTTAACCGGGACAGCTGGAAACACCATATATTTT,CASSLTGTAGNTIYF
14,-,TRBJ1-2,TRBV5-6,-,TGTGCCAGCAGCAAGAGACAGGACCTCTATGGCTACACCTTC,CASSKRQDLYGYTF
15,TRBD1,TRBJ1-2,TRBV6-5,-,TGTGCCAGCAGGGCAACAGGGGCCGCGGGAGGGGGCTACACCTTC,CASRATGAAGGGYTF
16,TRBD1,TRBJ1-5,TRBV10-3,-,TGTGCCATCAGTGATGATGAGGGGGCAAAACCTCAGCCCCAGCATTTT,CAISDDEGAKPQPQHF
14,TRBD1,TRBJ1-2,TRBV9,few,TGTGCCAGCACCGATAGAGGACAGGACTATGGCTACACCTTC,CASTDRGQDYGYTF
13,-,TRBJ1-1,TRBV5-1,-,TGCGCCAGCAGCTTGGTGAGGGGCACTGAAGCTTTCTTT,CASSLVRGTEAFF
15,-,TRBJ1-4,TRBV7-8,-,TGTGCCAGCAGCCTAAGCAGGGGTCCCAATGAAAAACTGTTTTTT,CASSLSRGPNEKLFF
11,-,TRBJ1-4,TRBV2,-,TGTGCCAGCAGTGAATGGGAAAAACTGTTTTTT,CASSEWEKLFF
15,TRBD1,TRBJ1-2,TRBV7-9,once,TGTGCCAGCACCACAGAGGACAGGGGGTACTATGGCTACACCTTC,CASTTEDRGYYGYTF
12,-,TRBJ2-5,TRBV29-1,-,TGCAGCGTGGAAACAGGGCTGAAGACCCAGTACTTC,CSVETGLKTQYF
13,-,TRBJ2-1,TRBV12-3/TRBV12-4,once,TGTGCCAGCAGTTTTGCCCATAACAATGAGCAGTTCTTC,CASSFAHNNEQFF
16,TRBD1,TRBJ2-3,TRBV27,medium-sized,TGTGCCAGCAGTTTAAGGCAGGGGGACATAACAGATACGCAGTATTTT,CASSLRQGDITDTQYF
14,-,TRBJ2-6,TRBV3-1/TRBV3-2,once,TGTGCCAGCAGCCAAGAAGAGGGGGCCAACGTCCTGACTTTC,CASSQEEGANVLTF
14,-,TRBJ2-2,TRBV21-1,-,TGTGCCAGCAGCAACCACAGGAACACTGGGGAGCTGTTTTTT,CASSNHRNTGELFF
12,TRBD1,TRBJ2-1,TRBV2,-,TGTGCCAGCGGGAAACAGGGGAATGAGCAGTTCTTC,CASGKQGNEQFF
12,-,TRBJ1-2,TRBV7-9,-,TGTGCCAGCAGCCCTGAAACGTATGGCTACACCTTC,CASSPETYGYTF
11,TRBD1,TRBJ2-1,TRBV20-1,-,TGCAGTAAGGACAGGGAGAATGAGCAGTTCTTC,CSKDRENEQFF
12,-,TRBJ2-3,TRBV7-6,-,TGTGCCAGCAGCCTGAGCACAGATACGCAGTATTTT,CASSLSTDTQYF
17,TRBD1,TRBJ1-2,TRBV6-6,-,TGTGCCAGCAGTCCCCAACAGGGACAGCCAAAAAACTATGGCTACACCTTC,CASSPQQGQPKNYGYTF
12,-,TRBJ2-7,TRBV12-3/TRBV12-4,-,TGTGCCAGCAGTTTAGTGGGTACCGAGCAGTACTTC,CASSLVGTEQYF
15,-,TRBJ1-4,TRBV7-8,once,TGTGCCAGCAGCTTAGATATTCAGATAAGTGAAAAACTGTTTTTT,CASSLDIQISEKLFF
14,-,TRBJ1-5,TRBV30,-,TGTGCCTGGAGTAGGGGAGGGGGTAATCAGCCCCAGCATTTT,CAWSRGGGNQPQHF
16,-,TRBJ1-2,TRBV27,-,TGTGCCAGCAGTCTGTCGGTCGCGGGGAGCAACTATGGCTACACCTTC,CASSLSVAGSNYGYTF
15,TRBD1,TRBJ1-1,TRBV19,-,TGTGCCAGTAGTATCCGACAGGGTCGGTACACTGAAGCTTTCTTT,CASSIRQGRYTEAFF
16,TRBD1,TRBJ2-7,TRBV7-2,-,TGTGCCAGCAGCTTACCCCGGGACAGCCTATCCTACGAGCAGTACTTC,CASSLPRDSLSYEQYF
14,-,TRBJ2-3,TRBV5-1,-,TGCGCCAGCAGCAATAGCGGTAGCACAGATACGCAGTATTTT,CASSNSGSTDTQYF
15,-,TRBJ1-5,TRBV7-9,-,TGTGCCAGCAGCTTAGGGGGGGTAGGCAATCAGCCCCAGCATTTT,CASSLGGVGNQPQHF
17,-,TRBJ1-5,TRBV7-8,-,TGTGCCAGCAGCCCCGGGCTGGGCCCCGTTAGCAATCAGCCCCAGCATTTT,CASSPGLGPVSNQPQHF
19,TRBD2,TRBJ2-7,TRBV5-5,-,TGTGCCAGCAGCTATGGGACTAGCGGGCCCTATTCTCCCTCCTACGAGCAGTACTTC,CASSYGTSGPYSPSYEQYF
15,TRBD2,TRBJ2-7,TRBV11-2,-,TGTGCCAGCAGCTCGCGACTAGCGGCACCCTACGAGCAGTACTTC,CASSSRLAAPYEQYF
13,-,TRBJ2-3,TRBV27,-,TGTGCCAGCAGATTGCGTAGCACAGATACGCAGTATTTT,CASRLRSTDTQYF
13,-,TRBJ2-3,TRBV30,-,TGTGCCTGGAGTGATACAGGGAAAGATACGCAGTATTTT,CAWSDTGKDTQYF
12,-,TRBJ1-2,TRBV4-2,-,TGTGCCAGCAGCCCGATGCCTGGAGGCTACACCTTC,CASSPMPGGYTF
14,TRBD2,TRBJ2-3,TRBV6-4,-,TGTGCCAGCAGTGACGGGAGGGACACAGATACGCAGTATTTT,CASSDGRDTDTQYF
16,TRBD1,TRBJ2-7,TRBV11-2,-,TGTGCCAGCAGCTTAGTGGGGGACAGGGGCTCCTACGAGCAGTACTTC,CASSLVGDRGSYEQYF
14,-,TRBJ2-7,TRBV6-5,-,TGTGCCAGCAGGCGCGGACAGTTGGACTACGAGCAGTACTTC,CASRRGQLDYEQYF
12,-,TRBJ1-6,TRBV30,-,TGTGCCTGGACATTGGGGAATTCACCCCTCCACTTT,CAWTLGNSPLHF
15,TRBD1,TRBJ2-7,TRBV28,medium-sized,TGTGCCAGCAGTTCAGGGGGACAGGGGGTCTACGAGCAGTACTTC,CASSSGGQGVYEQYF
13,-,TRBJ1-1,TRBV6-2/TRBV6-3,-,TGTGCCAGCAGTATCGCAAAAGGCCCTGAAGCTTTCTTT,CASSIAKGPEAFF